Below, one T cell receptor beta chain is given with its context. The data stem from a study of blood T cell repertoires in COVID-19. Study-level background: Samples taken during acute and convalescent COVID-19 were collected in the United States, Italy and Spain.

Germline V gene data show CDR1 as SGDLS and CDR2 as YYNGEE. This CDR3 is built from 16 residues. Germline trimming cut 4 bases from V and 5 bases from J; bases unmatched to any gene: 10. Authors' data handling: Researchers report that nucleated cell counts were estimated from reference gene primer amplification. Sequencing used immunoSEQ multiplex PCR; TCRdb keeps in-frame clones, though not all of them. D and trimming come from the DNA, and the V and J calls and clone size come from that table. Here the sample spans 300,000 to 400,000 clones, approximately 87% being singletons. Seattle patient enrollment occurred during active infection, with longitudinal follow-up thereafter.

The chain uses TRBV9 and TRBJ2-1, with 9 bases matching TRBD1. This TCR came from a woman aged 55-75 years with COVID-19, enrolled during active disease. The sample was peripheral blood. This CDR3 reads CASSSGQGAADNEQFF. The CDR3 nucleotides are TGTGCCAGCAGCTCGGGACAGGGCGCGGCCGACAATGAGCAGTTCTTC.